Reported below is one T cell receptor (beta chain). What it binds is unknown. This CDR3 contains 17 residues. Germline lookup yields CDR1 MGHRA and CDR2 YSYEKL. UMI-labeled TRB cDNA libraries were prepared by 5' RACE. TCRdb reprocessed the 5' RACE reads and reports one entry per CDR3 protein, with no DNA. The sample table sets out approximately 88,000 distinct CDR3 sequences. This sample was taken from a study of CXCR3-negative and CXCR3-positive naive CD8 T cells. Findings and limits, study-wide: Comparison of naive CXCR3-negative and CXCR3-positive cells revealed similar TRBV-TRBJ usage, while memory cells differed. CD5 surface expression was similar among naive subsets, and TCR strength was estimated by inference from TRB CDR3 properties. Naive cells with CXCR3 showed TRB CDR3s that were more hydrophobic than those in CXCR3-negative naive cells.

At around 300,000 cells each, triplicate sorts were carried out for each CD8+ T cell subset. This chain connects TRBV4-1 to TRBJ2-1. Sequencing used naive CXCR3+ CD8+ T cells from blood. Sample subset: CD45RO-CCR7+CD27+CD95- naive CD8+ T cells expressing CXCR3 (TNR3+). The sequence came from a human donor in good health. Some clones in this sample may be carry-over from other donors' samples. The CDR3 loop reads CASSQDGSRQPYNEQFF.